This T cell receptor (beta chain) was sequenced for a study of cytomegalovirus exposure and HLA in healthy donors. The overall study: Among the approximately 400 genotyped donors, more than 70% were placed in the Caucasian-associated ancestry cluster. Study-wide results and limits: Analysis performed later found 16,000 or so TCR beta sequences associated with HLA alleles at 0.05 false discovery rate. Most of the CMV-associated TCR beta chains (in a later analysis) appeared to be HLA-restricted.

Only a few counts were recorded for this clone. What it binds is unknown. PCR involved 60 Vbeta and 13 Jbeta primers. Here immunoSEQ multiplex PCR was the method, and the copy in TCRdb shows in-frame clones only, minus some. Counted here are approximately 210,000 clones, approximately 87% occurring once; the ten biggest clones make up over 1%. Sampled while nominally healthy, donors likely had unrecorded immune exposures. Sequenced input: PBMCs. The receptor was isolated from a man between 25 and 39 years old in good health and CMV-seronegative.

CDR3 nucleotides: TGTGCCAGCAGTGGACAGGATCCGGCAATCGGCACTGAAGCTTTCTTT. This sequence encodes CASSGQDPAIGTEAFF. The V call is TRBV2, the J call TRBJ1-1, with a weak D call TRBD1 (6 bases). The CDR3 extends over 16 amino acids. The germline V gene has CDR1 SNHLY and CDR2 FYNNEI. Deletions cut 4 bases from V and 4 bases from J, with 19 bases between.